This is a list of T cell receptor beta chains from one sample in a study of technical replicates of blood from several donors. Assay: immunoSEQ multiplex PCR; the TCRdb copy retains only in-frame clones and omits some. The data hold about 81,000 clones, with 96% observed a single time. Sequencing input: T cells isolated from PBMCs. The receptors were sampled from a human donor in good health. CDR3s include the opening cysteine and the closing phenylalanine or tryptophan. A D gene is named only where the DNA matches it firmly. Clone sizes are given selectively: once, few, many, or a class where the clone is expanded.

j_call	d_call	v_call	clone_size	cdr3_aa	cdr3_nt
TRBJ2-2	.	TRBV7-3	.	CASSLSVSGELFF	TGTGCCAGCAGCTTATCAGTCTCCGGGGAGCTGTTTTTT
TRBJ1-1	.	TRBV6-5	.	CASSYSREMNTEAFF	TGTGCCAGCAGTTACTCACGAGAGATGAACACTGAAGCTTTCTTT
TRBJ2-3	TRBD1	TRBV5-1	.	CASSLQGAPLTDTQYF	TGCGCCAGCAGCTTACAGGGGGCCCCCCTCACAGATACGCAGTATTTT
TRBJ2-5	TRBD2	TRBV4-1	.	CASSPRPTSGGRETQYF	TGCGCCAGCAGCCCTCGCCCGACTAGCGGGGGCAGGGAGACCCAGTACTTC
TRBJ2-7	TRBD2	TRBV28	.	CASRPLAGALEQYF	TGTGCCAGCAGGCCACTAGCGGGAGCTTTGGAGCAGTACTTC
TRBJ2-1	.	TRBV11-3	once	CASSPQGHEQFF	TGTGCCAGCAGTCCCCAGGGACACGAGCAGTTCTTC
TRBJ2-5	TRBD2	TRBV27	.	CASSPGTSGKETQYF	TGTGCCAGCAGTCCCGGGACTAGCGGCAAAGAGACCCAGTACTTC
TRBJ2-1	.	TRBV15	.	CATSREDLAAGQFF	TGTGCCACCAGCAGAGAGGATCTAGCAGCAGGGCAGTTCTTC
TRBJ2-1	.	TRBV7-7	.	CASSPSGAYNEQFF	TGTGCCAGCAGCCCCTCGGGGGCCTACAATGAGCAGTTCTTC
TRBJ2-5	TRBD2	TRBV5-1	.	CASSSGTSGGQETQYF	TGCGCCAGCAGCTCCGGGACTAGCGGGGGACAAGAGACCCAGTACTTC
TRBJ1-6	.	TRBV5-6	.	CASSLPQANSPLHF	TGTGCCAGCAGCTTGCCACAGGCAAATTCACCCCTCCACTTT
TRBJ1-2	TRBD1	TRBV7-8	once	CASSSLQGQGYGYTF	TGTGCCAGCAGTTCCCTTCAGGGACAGGGGTATGGCTACACCTTC
TRBJ1-2	.	TRBV6-5	.	CASSYSGRVYGYTF	TGTGCCAGCAGTTACTCGGGGCGAGTCTATGGCTACACCTTC
TRBJ2-5	.	TRBV5-1	.	CASSLAGQKETQYF	TGCGCCAGCAGCTTGGCCGGACAGAAAGAGACCCAGTACTTC
TRBJ2-5	.	TRBV29-1	.	CSVARTGGRKTQYF	TGCAGCGTTGCCCGGACAGGAGGGAGGAAGACCCAGTACTTC
TRBJ2-3	TRBD2	TRBV6-5	.	CASSYSGGRTDTQYF	TGTGCCAGCAGTTACTCGGGCGGGAGGACAGATACGCAGTATTTT
TRBJ2-7	TRBD1	TRBV6-5	.	CASKTNRDSSYEQYF	TGTGCCAGCAAAACGAACCGGGACAGCTCCTACGAGCAGTACTTC
TRBJ2-6	TRBD2	TRBV5-1	.	CASSPPVGGGHRSGANVLTF	TGCGCCAGCAGCCCACCAGTCGGGGGGGGGCATCGATCTGGGGCCAACGTCCTGACTTTC
TRBJ2-1	.	TRBV30	.	CAWTVGGSYNEQFF	TGTGCCTGGACTGTTGGGGGGTCCTACAATGAGCAGTTCTTC
TRBJ1-6	.	TRBV19	few	CASSTGQYSPLHF	TGTGCCAGTAGTACAGGACAGTATTCACCCCTCCACTTT
TRBJ2-4	.	TRBV30	.	CAWSSGERHIQYF	TGTGCCTGGAGTTCCGGGGAGAGGCACATTCAGTACTTC
TRBJ2-1	TRBD2	TRBV4-2	few	CASSQDKAQLARQFF	TGTGCCAGCAGCCAAGATAAGGCCCAACTAGCGCGGCAGTTCTTC
TRBJ2-7	TRBD2	TRBV11-2	.	CASSLDITSGKGREQYF	TGTGCCAGCAGCTTAGATATAACTAGCGGGAAAGGTCGCGAGCAGTACTTC
TRBJ2-3	.	TRBV4-1	.	CASSQGAGTDTQYF	TGCGCCAGCAGCCAAGGGGCAGGGACAGATACGCAGTATTTT
TRBJ2-1	.	TRBV7-8	.	CASSLGSGFVGNEQFF	TGTGCCAGCAGCTTAGGTTCAGGGTTCGTCGGGAATGAGCAGTTCTTC
TRBJ1-5	TRBD1	TRBV6-5	.	CASSFRGHHQPQHF	TGTGCCAGCAGTTTCAGGGGGCATCATCAGCCCCAGCATTTT
TRBJ2-5	TRBD1	TRBV6-5	.	CASRGQGVGETQYF	TGTGCCAGCAGGGGACAGGGGGTAGGGGAGACCCAGTACTTC
TRBJ1-1	.	TRBV13	.	CASSLGLPGVTEAFF	TGTGCCAGCAGCTTAGGACTCCCAGGGGTTACTGAAGCTTTCTTT
TRBJ2-7	TRBD1	TRBV25-1	once	CASSESRWTGDYEQYF	TGTGCCAGCAGTGAATCAAGATGGACAGGGGATTACGAGCAGTACTTC
TRBJ1-1	TRBD1	TRBV7-3	.	CASSFIPGQGEGSTEAFF	TGTGCCAGCAGCTTTATCCCGGGACAGGGTGAAGGGAGCACTGAAGCTTTCTTT
TRBJ2-7	.	TRBV13	.	CASSRYYEQYF	TGTGCCAGCAGCCGTTACTACGAGCAGTACTTC
TRBJ1-1	.	TRBV18	.	CASSAEGNTEAFF	TGTGCCAGCTCGGCAGAGGGGAACACTGAAGCTTTCTTT
TRBJ2-1	TRBD2	TRBV11-2	.	CASSPPGGSYNEQFF	TGTGCCAGCAGCCCCCCCGGGGGGAGCTACAATGAGCAGTTCTTC
TRBJ2-3	.	TRBV27	once	CASSSIKRSTDTQYF	TGTGCCAGCAGTTCCATCAAGCGGAGCACAGATACGCAGTATTTT
TRBJ1-1	.	TRBV19	.	CASSRLMNTEAFF	TGTGCCAGTAGCAGACTCATGAACACTGAAGCTTTCTTT
TRBJ1-2	.	TRBV5-4	.	CASSLDQNYGYTF	TGTGCCAGCAGCTTGGATCAGAACTATGGCTACACCTTC
TRBJ2-7	.	TRBV9	once	CASSARDMSYEQYF	TGTGCCAGCAGCGCCCGGGACATGTCCTACGAGCAGTACTTC
TRBJ1-1	.	TRBV28	.	CASTAAGRLTPEAFF	TGTGCCAGCACCGCGGCCGGAAGACTAACCCCTGAAGCTTTCTTT
TRBJ1-5	.	TRBV27	.	CASGGNQPQHF	TGTGCCAGCGGCGGAAATCAGCCCCAGCATTTT
TRBJ2-5	.	TRBV28	.	CASSLDPSGGGDETQYF	TGTGCCAGCAGCCTCGACCCTAGCGGAGGGGGGGACGAGACCCAGTACTTC
TRBJ1-1	TRBD1	TRBV27	.	CASSLLGTGRSTEAFF	TGTGCCAGCAGTTTATTAGGGACAGGGAGAAGCACTGAAGCTTTCTTT
TRBJ2-2	TRBD1	TRBV6-6	.	CASISRAGGFSGELFF	TGTGCCAGCATCTCTCGGGCAGGGGGCTTCTCCGGGGAGCTGTTTTTT
TRBJ2-3	TRBD1	TRBV2	.	CANSVYDRDDANTQYF	TGTGCCAACTCGGTATATGACAGGGATGATGCGAATACGCAGTATTTT
TRBJ1-2	.	TRBV7-2	.	CASNQGRTNYGYTF	TGTGCCAGCAATCAGGGAAGGACTAACTATGGCTACACCTTC
TRBJ2-7	TRBD2	TRBV28	.	CASSSKTLTWTSGSPWSYEQYF	TGTGCCAGCAGTTCCAAAACCTTAACTTGGACTAGCGGGAGCCCCTGGTCCTACGAGCAGTACTTC
TRBJ2-7	.	TRBV7-9	.	CASSLNRDEQYF	TGTGCCAGCAGCTTAAACCGGGACGAGCAGTACTTC
TRBJ1-4	TRBD1	TRBV27	.	CASSWDSVNEKLFF	TGTGCCAGCAGCTGGGACAGCGTTAATGAAAAACTGTTTTTT
TRBJ2-7	.	TRBV2	.	CASSAGQPYEQYF	TGTGCCAGCAGTGCGGGACAACCCTACGAGCAGTACTTC
TRBJ1-1	.	TRBV6-5	.	CASSYSISGEEAFF	TGTGCCAGCAGTTACTCGATATCTGGGGAGGAAGCTTTCTTT
TRBJ2-7	TRBD2	TRBV28	.	CASRIAGGPSYEQYF	TGTGCCAGCAGAATAGCGGGAGGCCCTTCCTACGAGCAGTACTTC
TRBJ2-7	.	TRBV6-1	.	CASRGQETEAYEQYF	TGTGCCAGCAGGGGGCAAGAGACAGAGGCCTACGAGCAGTACTTC
TRBJ1-1	.	TRBV2	.	CASGRPTNTEAFF	TGTGCCAGCGGGAGACCGACGAACACTGAAGCTTTCTTT
TRBJ2-1	TRBD2	TRBV7-9	.	CASSQPGGKHNEQFF	TGTGCCAGCAGCCAACCGGGGGGGAAACACAATGAGCAGTTCTTC
TRBJ2-7	TRBD2	TRBV27	.	CASTPFLAGYHEQYF	TGTGCCAGCACCCCTTTTCTAGCGGGATATCACGAGCAGTACTTC
TRBJ1-5	TRBD1	TRBV4-1	.	CASSQPGRGQGQPQHF	TGCGCCAGCAGCCAACCGGGCAGGGGGCAAGGTCAGCCCCAGCATTTT
TRBJ1-3	.	TRBV13	.	CASSPKDWGVSGNTIYF	TGTGCCAGCAGCCCTAAGGACTGGGGGGTCTCTGGAAACACCATATATTTT
TRBJ1-1	.	TRBV10-2	.	CASSEFPRVPEAFF	TGCGCCAGCAGTGAGTTTCCCAGGGTACCTGAAGCTTTCTTT
TRBJ2-2	.	TRBV2	.	CASSEGQGYTGELFF	TGTGCCAGCAGTGAAGGGCAGGGTTACACCGGGGAGCTGTTTTTT
TRBJ2-7	TRBD1	TRBV11-1	.	CASSLASGGGYEQYF	TGTGCCAGCAGCTTAGCCTCAGGGGGCGGGTACGAGCAGTACTTC
TRBJ2-1	.	TRBV5-1	.	CASTDRRRAYNEQFF	TGCGCCAGTACGGACAGGCGGAGGGCTTACAATGAGCAGTTCTTC